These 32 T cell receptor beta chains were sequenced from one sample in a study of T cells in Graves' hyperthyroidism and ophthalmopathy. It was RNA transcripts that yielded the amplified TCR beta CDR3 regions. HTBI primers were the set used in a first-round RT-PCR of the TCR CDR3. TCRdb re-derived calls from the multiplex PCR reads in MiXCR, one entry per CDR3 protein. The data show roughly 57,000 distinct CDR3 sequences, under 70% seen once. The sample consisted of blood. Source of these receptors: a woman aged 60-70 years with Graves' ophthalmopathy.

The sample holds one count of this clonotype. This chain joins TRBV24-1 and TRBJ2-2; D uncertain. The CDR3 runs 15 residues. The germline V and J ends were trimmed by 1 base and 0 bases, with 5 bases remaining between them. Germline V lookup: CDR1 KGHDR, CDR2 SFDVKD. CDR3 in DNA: TGTGCCACCAGTGATTTATTGGCGAACACCGGGGAGCTGTTTTTT. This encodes CATSDLLANTGELFF.

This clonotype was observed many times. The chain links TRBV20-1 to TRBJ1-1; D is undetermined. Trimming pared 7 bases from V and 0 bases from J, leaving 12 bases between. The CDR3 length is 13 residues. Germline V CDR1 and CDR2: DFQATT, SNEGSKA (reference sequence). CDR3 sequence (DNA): TGCAGTGTTTTCGGAGGTATGAACACTGAAGCTTTCTTT. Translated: CSVFGGMNTEAFF.

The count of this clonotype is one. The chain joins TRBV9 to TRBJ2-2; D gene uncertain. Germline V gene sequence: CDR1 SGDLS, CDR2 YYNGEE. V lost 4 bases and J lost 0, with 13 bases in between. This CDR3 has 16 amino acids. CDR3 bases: TGTGCCAGCAGCACGCCTAGTTTCGCGAACACCGGGGAGCTGTTTTTT. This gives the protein CASSTPSFANTGELFF.

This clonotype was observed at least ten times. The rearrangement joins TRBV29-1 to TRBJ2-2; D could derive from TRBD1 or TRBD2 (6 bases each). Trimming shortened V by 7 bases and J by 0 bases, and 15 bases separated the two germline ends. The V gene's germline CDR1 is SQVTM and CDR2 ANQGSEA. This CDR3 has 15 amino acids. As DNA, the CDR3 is TGCAGCGCCGGAGGGGGATATGCGAACACCGGGGAGCTGTTTTTT. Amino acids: CSAGGGYANTGELFF.

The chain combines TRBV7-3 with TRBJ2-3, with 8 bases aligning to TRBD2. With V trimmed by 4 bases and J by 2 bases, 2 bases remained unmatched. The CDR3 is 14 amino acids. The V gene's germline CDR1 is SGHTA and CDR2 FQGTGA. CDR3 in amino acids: CASSSGRATDTQYF. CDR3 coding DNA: TGTGCCAGCAGCTCCGGGAGGGCCACAGATACGCAGTATTTT.

The CDR3 region is CASSLSAGSYEQYF. The CDR3 DNA follows: TGTGCCAGCAGCTTATCCGCTGGGAGCTACGAGCAGTACTTC. This chain joins TRBV7-3 and TRBJ2-7; D possibly corresponds to TRBD2 (5 bases). This CDR3 has 14 residues. V shed 2 bases and J shed 3 bases, with 11 bases lying between them. Germline lookup yields CDR1 SGHTA and CDR2 FQGTGA.

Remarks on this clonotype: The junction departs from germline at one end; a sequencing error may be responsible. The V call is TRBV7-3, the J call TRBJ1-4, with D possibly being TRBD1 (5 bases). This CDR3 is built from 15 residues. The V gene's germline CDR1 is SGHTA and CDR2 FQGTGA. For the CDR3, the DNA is TGTGCCAGCAGCTCCGGCGCAGGGTTAGGTGAAAAATTGTTTTTT. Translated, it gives CASSSGAGLGEKLFF. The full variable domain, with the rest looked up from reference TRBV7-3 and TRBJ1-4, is GAGVSQTPSNKVTEKGKYVELRCDPISGHTALYWYRQSLGQGPEFLIYFQGTGAADDSGLPNDRFFAVRPEGSVSTLKIQRTERGDSAVYLCASSSGAGLGEKLFFGSGTQLSVL.

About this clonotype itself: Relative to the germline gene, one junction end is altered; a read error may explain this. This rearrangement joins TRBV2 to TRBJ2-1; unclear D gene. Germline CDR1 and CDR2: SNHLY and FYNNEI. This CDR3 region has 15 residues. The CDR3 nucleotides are TGTGCCAGCAGTGAATCGGGTTTCTCCTATAATGAGCAGTTCTTC. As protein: CASSESGFSYNEQFF.

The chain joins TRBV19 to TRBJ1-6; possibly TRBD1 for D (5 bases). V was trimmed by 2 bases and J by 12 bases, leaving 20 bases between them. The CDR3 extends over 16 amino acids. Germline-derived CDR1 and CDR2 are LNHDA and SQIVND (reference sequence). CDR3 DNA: TGTGCCAGTAGTATACGAGCGGGAGGACATAAGAGACCCCTCCACTTT. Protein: CASSIRAGGHKRPLHF.

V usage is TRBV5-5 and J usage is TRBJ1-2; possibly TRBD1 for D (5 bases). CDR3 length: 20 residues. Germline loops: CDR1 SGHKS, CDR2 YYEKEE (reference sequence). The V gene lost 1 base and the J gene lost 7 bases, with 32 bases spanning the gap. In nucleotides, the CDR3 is TGTGCCAGCAGCTTGACGGGACTCAACACCGGTGACTTTCCCCTTTTTGGCTACACCTTC. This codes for CASSLTGLNTGDFPLFGYTF.

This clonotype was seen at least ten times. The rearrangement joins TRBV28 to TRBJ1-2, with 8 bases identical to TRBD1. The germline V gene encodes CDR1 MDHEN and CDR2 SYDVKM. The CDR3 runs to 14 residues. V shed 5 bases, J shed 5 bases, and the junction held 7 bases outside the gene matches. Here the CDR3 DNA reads TGTGCCAGCAGTCCAGGGGGCCCCATTTATGGCTACACCTTC. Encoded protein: CASSPGGPIYGYTF.

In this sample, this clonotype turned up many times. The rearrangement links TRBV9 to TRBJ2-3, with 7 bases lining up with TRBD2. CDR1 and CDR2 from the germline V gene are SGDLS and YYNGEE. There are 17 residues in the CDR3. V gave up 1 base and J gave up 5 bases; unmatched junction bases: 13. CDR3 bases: TGTGCCAGCAGCGTAAGTCCCCTAGCGGTCGGTGGAGATACGCAGTATTTT. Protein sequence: CASSVSPLAVGGDTQYF.

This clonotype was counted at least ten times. The CDR3 sequence is CASSYPAQGRHRGNTIYF. The CDR3 DNA reads TGTGCCAGCAGTTACCCCGCTCAGGGGCGGCATAGAGGAAACACCATATATTTT. V and J are TRBV6-7 and TRBJ1-3, with D maybe TRBD1 (6 bases). TRBV6-7 is reported as an ORF; its role is uncertain. CDR3 length: 18 residues. V was pared by 2 bases and J by 4 bases, with 21 bases between.

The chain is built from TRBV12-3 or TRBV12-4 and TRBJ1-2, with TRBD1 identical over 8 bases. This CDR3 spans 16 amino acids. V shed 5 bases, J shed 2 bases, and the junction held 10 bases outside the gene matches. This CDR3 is CASSTALTGGNYGYTF. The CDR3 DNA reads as TGTGCCAGCAGTACCGCCTTAACAGGGGGAAACTATGGCTACACCTTC.

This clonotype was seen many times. CDR3 nucleotides: TGCGCCAGCAGCCAATCCTTGTACCGGGACTCCAATGAAAAACTGTTTTTT. Amino acids: CASSQSLYRDSNEKLFF. This chain uses TRBV4-1 with TRBJ1-4; maybe TRBD1 (5 bases). The V end lost 2 bases, the J end lost 5 bases, and 18 bases lay between the germline ends. The CDR3 sequence is 17 residues long. Germline CDR1 is MGHRA and CDR2 is YSYEKL.

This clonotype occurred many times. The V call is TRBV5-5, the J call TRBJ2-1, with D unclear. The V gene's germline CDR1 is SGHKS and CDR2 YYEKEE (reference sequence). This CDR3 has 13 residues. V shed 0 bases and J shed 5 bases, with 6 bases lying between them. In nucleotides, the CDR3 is TGTGCCAGCAGCTTGGGTCCAGACAATGAGCAGTTCTTC. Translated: CASSLGPDNEQFF.

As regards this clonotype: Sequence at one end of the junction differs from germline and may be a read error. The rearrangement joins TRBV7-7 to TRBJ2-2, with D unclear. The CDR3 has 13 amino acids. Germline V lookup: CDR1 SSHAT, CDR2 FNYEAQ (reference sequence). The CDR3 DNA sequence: TGTGCTAGCAGCAAGCTAACCGCCGGGGAGCTGTTTTTT. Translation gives CASSKLTAGELFF.

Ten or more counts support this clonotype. This chain's CDR3 is CASSLGHRTEQYF. As DNA, the CDR3 is TGTGCCAGCAGCTTGGGGCACAGAACCGAGCAGTACTTC. J is TRBJ2-7 and V is TRBV5-6; D is unclear. Looked up from germline, CDR1 is SGHDT and CDR2 is YYEEEE. V was trimmed by 0 bases and J by 6 bases, leaving 10 bases between them. The CDR3 has 13 residues.

DNA of the CDR3: TGTGCCAGCAGGGACAGGGACCAAGAGACCCAGTACTTC. Amino acid sequence: CASRDRDQETQYF. The rearrangement joins TRBV28 to TRBJ2-5, with 8 bases aligning to TRBD1. The CDR3 consists of 13 residues. Germline assignment: CDR1 MDHEN and CDR2 SYDVKM. Trimming took 6 bases from V and 0 from J; bases not matched to a gene: 0.

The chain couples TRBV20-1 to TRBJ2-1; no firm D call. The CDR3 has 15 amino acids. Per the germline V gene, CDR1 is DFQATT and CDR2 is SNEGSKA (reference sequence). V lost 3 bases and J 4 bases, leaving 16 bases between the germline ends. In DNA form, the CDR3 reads TGCAGTGCTAGGGCCCCTCCGGGCCTTTACAATGAGCAGTTCTTC. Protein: CSARAPPGLYNEQFF.

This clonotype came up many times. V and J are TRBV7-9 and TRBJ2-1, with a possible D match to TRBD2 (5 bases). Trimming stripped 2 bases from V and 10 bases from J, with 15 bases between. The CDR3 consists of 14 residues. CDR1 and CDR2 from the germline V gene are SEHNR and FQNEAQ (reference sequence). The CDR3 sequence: CASSLKDSFTEQFF. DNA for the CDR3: TGTGCCAGCAGCTTAAAGGACTCCTTTACGGAGCAGTTCTTC.

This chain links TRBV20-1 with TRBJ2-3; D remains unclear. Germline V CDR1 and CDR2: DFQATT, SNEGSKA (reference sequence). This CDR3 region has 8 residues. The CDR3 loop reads CGTDTQYF. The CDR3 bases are TGCGGCACAGATACGCAGTATTTT.

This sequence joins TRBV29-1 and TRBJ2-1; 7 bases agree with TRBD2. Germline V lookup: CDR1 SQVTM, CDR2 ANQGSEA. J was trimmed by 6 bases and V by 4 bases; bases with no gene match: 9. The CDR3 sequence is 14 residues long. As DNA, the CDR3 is TGCAGCGTTGGGCCGCGACTAGCTCTCAATGAGCAGTTCTTC. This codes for CSVGPRLALNEQFF.

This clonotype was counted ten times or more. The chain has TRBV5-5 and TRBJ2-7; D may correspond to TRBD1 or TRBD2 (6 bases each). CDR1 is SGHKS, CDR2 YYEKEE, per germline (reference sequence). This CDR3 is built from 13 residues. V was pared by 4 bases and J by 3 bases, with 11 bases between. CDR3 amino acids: CASSGGGFYEQYF. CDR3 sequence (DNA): TGTGCCAGCAGCGGAGGGGGGTTCTACGAGCAGTACTTC.

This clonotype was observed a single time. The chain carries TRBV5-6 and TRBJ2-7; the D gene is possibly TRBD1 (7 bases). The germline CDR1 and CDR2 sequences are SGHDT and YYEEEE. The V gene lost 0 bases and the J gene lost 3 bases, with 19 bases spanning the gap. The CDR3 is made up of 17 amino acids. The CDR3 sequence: CASSLESEGARGYEQYF. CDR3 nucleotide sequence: TGTGCCAGCAGCTTGGAATCAGAGGGGGCGCGGGGCTACGAGCAGTACTTC.

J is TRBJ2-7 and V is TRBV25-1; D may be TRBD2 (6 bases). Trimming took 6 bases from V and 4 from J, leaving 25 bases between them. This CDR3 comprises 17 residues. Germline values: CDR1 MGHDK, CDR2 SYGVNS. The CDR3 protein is CASSQKPPRGRGYEQYF. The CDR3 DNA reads TGTGCCAGCAGCCAGAAACCGCCGCGGGGTCGCGGTTACGAGCAGTACTTC.

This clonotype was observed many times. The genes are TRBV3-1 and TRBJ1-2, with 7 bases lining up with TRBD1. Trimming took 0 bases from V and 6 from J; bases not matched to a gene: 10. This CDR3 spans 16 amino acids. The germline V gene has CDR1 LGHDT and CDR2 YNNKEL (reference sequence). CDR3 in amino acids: CASSQDSGTAYDGYTF. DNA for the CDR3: TGTGCCAGCAGCCAAGATTCCGGGACAGCTTACGATGGCTACACCTTC.

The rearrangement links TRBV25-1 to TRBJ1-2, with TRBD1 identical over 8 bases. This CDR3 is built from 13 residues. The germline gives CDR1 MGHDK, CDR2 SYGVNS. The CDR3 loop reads CASRTGINYGYTF. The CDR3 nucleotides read TGTGCTAGCCGGACAGGGATTAACTATGGCTACACCTTC.

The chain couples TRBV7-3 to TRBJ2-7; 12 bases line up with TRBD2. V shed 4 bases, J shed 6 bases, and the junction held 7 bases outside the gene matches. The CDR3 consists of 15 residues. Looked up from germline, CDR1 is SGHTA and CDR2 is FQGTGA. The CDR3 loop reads CASSSGGLAGREQYF. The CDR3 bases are TGTGCCAGCAGCTCCGGCGGACTAGCGGGACGCGAGCAGTACTTC.

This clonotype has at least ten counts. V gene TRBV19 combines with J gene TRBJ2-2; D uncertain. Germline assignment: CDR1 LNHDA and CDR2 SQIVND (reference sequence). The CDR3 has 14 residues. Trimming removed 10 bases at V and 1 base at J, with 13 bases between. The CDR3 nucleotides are TGTGCCACCCGAGGCCACAGGAACACCGGGGAGCTGTTTTTT. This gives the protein CATRGHRNTGELFF.

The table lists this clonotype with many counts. The CDR3 region is CASSLTRRVNEKLFF. The DNA of the CDR3 is TGTGCCAGCAGCTTGACCCGGCGCGTTAATGAAAAACTGTTTTTT. This chain uses TRBV5-6 with TRBJ1-4; D is undetermined. The ends were cut back, 1 base at V and 4 bases at J, with 11 bases in the middle. The germline V gene encodes CDR1 SGHDT and CDR2 YYEEEE. The CDR3 has 15 amino acids.

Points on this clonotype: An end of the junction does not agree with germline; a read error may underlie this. The CDR3 loop reads CASSLGAGRVHYGQYF. CDR3 in DNA: TGTGCCAGCAGCTTAGGGGCAGGGAGGGTCCACTACGGGCAGTACTTC. This sequence joins TRBV7-2 and TRBJ2-7; 7 nucleotides align to TRBD2. Germline-derived CDR1 and CDR2 are SGHTA and FQGNSA. The CDR3 has 16 amino acids.